This T cell receptor beta chain was sequenced during a study of blood T cell repertoires in COVID-19. Overall study context: The study drew acute and convalescent COVID-19 samples from the United States, Italy and Spain. T cells, B-cell-depleted T cells, or PBMCs provided the cDNA or gDNA that served as material.

The table came from immunoSEQ multiplex PCR; TCRdb's copy has only in-frame clones and leaves some out. Among approximately 300,000 clones, roughly 84% were seen once, and the ten largest hold 1%. The germline CDR1 and CDR2 sequences are MDHEN and SYDVKM. The CDR3 covers 14 residues. Deletions cut 2 bases from V and 8 bases from J, with 10 bases between. J is TRBJ1-6 and V is TRBV28; perhaps TRBD1 as D (6 bases). This receptor was taken from a man between 50 and 59 years old with active or convalescent COVID-19. Sequencing input: peripheral blood. This chain's CDR3 is CASSLDRWDSPLHF. CDR3 DNA: TGTGCCAGCAGTTTAGACAGGTGGGATTCACCCCTCCACTTT.